This is a list of T cell receptor beta chains from one sample in a study of cytomegalovirus exposure and HLA in healthy donors. The assay was immunoSEQ multiplex PCR, and TCRdb's table has in-frame clones only and misses some. The sample carries roughly 140,000 clones, nearly 80% recorded once. Sequencing was done on a sample of PBMCs. These receptors were collected from a male donor in good health and CMV-seronegative. The CDR3 runs from the conserved cysteine through the conserved F or W. The order of the fields is CDR3 length, J gene, D gene, V gene, CDR3 protein, CDR3 DNA. A D gene is named only where the DNA matches it firmly.

13 | TRBJ1-2 | - | TRBV7-9 | CASSYSQSYGYTF | TGTGCCAGCAGCTATTCCCAGTCTTATGGCTACACCTTC
14 | TRBJ2-7 | - | TRBV7-2 | CASSFLDSAYEQYF | TGTGCCAGCAGCTTTCTGGACAGCGCCTACGAGCAGTACTTC
13 | TRBJ2-7 | - | TRBV27 | CASSFEGAGEQYF | TGTGCCAGCAGTTTTGAGGGTGCAGGCGAGCAGTACTTC
16 | TRBJ2-5 | - | TRBV5-4 | CASSRGPVQGVGTQYF | TGTGCCAGCAGCCGAGGACCGGTCCAAGGGGTAGGGACCCAGTACTTC
12 | TRBJ1-1 | - | TRBV10-3 | CAISAENTEAFF | TGTGCCATCAGTGCAGAAAACACTGAAGCTTTCTTT
15 | TRBJ1-1 | - | TRBV5-1 | CASSLGGTADTEAFF | TGCGCCAGCAGCTTGGGCGGGACGGCGGACACTGAAGCTTTCTTT
16 | TRBJ2-3 | TRBD2 | TRBV11-2 | CASSQRTRRPTDTQYF | TGTGCCAGCAGCCAAAGGACTAGGCGGCCCACAGATACGCAGTATTTT
17 | TRBJ2-6 | - | TRBV9 | CASSVVGEGAGANVLTF | TGTGCCAGCAGCGTAGTAGGGGAGGGGGCTGGGGCCAACGTCCTGACTTTC
14 | TRBJ2-3 | - | TRBV7-6 | CASSPRTVTDTQYF | TGTGCCAGCAGCCCCCGGACAGTCACAGATACGCAGTATTTT
17 | TRBJ1-4 | TRBD1 | TRBV25-1 | CASRNRGTGVYDEKLFF | TGTGCCAGCCGAAACCGCGGGACAGGGGTTTATGACGAAAAACTGTTTTTT